These T cell receptor beta chains were read from a single sample in a study of vaccination and CD4 T cells after COVID-19. TCRdb re-analysed the PCR reads in MiXCR, keeping a single row per CDR3 protein. The data show some 29,000 distinct CDR3 sequences, about 54% seen once. This material consisted of CD4+ T cells from blood, taken about 7 months after SARS-CoV-2 vaccination. These receptor sequences come from a human donor who had recovered from COVID-19. Each CDR3 is given with its conserved first and last residue. The D gene is left open where the match is weak. Clone size, where shown, is once, few, many, or a class for clones that have expanded.

abundance,j_gene,v_gene,d_gene,CDR3nt,CDR3aa
few,TRBJ1-2,TRBV7-9,.,TGTGCCAGCAGCCGGGACAATGCTAACTATGGCTACACCTTC,CASSRDNANYGYTF
.,TRBJ1-1,TRBV6-2/TRBV6-3,TRBD1,TGTGCCAGCAGGAGGACAGGGGATACTGAAGCTTTCTTT,CASRRTGDTEAFF
few,TRBJ1-5,TRBV27,TRBD1,TGTGCCCGATTTCACCCGATCTCGACAGGGGGCGGTCAGCCCCAGCATTTT,CARFHPISTGGGQPQHF
.,TRBJ1-1,TRBV7-3,.,TGTGCCAGCAGCCCAACTAGGGACACTGAAGCTTTCTTT,CASSPTRDTEAFF
.,TRBJ2-2,TRBV21-1,.,TGTGCCAGCAGCAAAGGAGTGCAGGGAGAACCCGGGGAGCTGTTTTTT,CASSKGVQGEPGELFF
.,TRBJ2-2,TRBV28,.,TGTGCCAGCAGTATGCCCCTCGGGGAGCTGTTTTTT,CASSMPLGELFF
.,TRBJ2-2,TRBV6-1,.,TGTGCCAGCAGTCGACCGTGGGGAGTCGGGGAGCTGTTTTTT,CASSRPWGVGELFF
.,TRBJ2-1,TRBV20-1,.,TGCAGTGCCGCGTTGTTCTCCTACAATGAGCAGTTCTTC,CSAALFSYNEQFF
few,TRBJ2-3,TRBV20-1,.,TGCAGTGCTGTGGTGGGAGATGGGGCAGATACGCAGTATTTT,CSAVVGDGADTQYF
medium-sized,TRBJ2-2,TRBV25-1,TRBD2,TGTGCCAGCAGTGGGACTAGCGACACCGGGGAGCTGTTTTTT,CASSGTSDTGELFF
few,TRBJ2-7,TRBV29-1,.,TGCAGCGTTGAAGTCCAGGGCTCCTACGAGCAGTACTTC,CSVEVQGSYEQYF
.,TRBJ1-5,TRBV20-1,TRBD1,TGCAGTGCTAGAGCCACAGGGGGAGGAAGCAATCAGCCCCAGCATTTT,CSARATGGGSNQPQHF
few,TRBJ2-1,TRBV25-1,.,TGTGCCAGCAGTGTACTCATCCATGAGCAGTTCTTC,CASSVLIHEQFF
.,TRBJ2-3,TRBV5-6,.,TGTGCCAGCAGTTACACTAGCAGTACAGATACGCAGTATTTT,CASSYTSSTDTQYF
few,TRBJ2-7,TRBV28,.,TGTGCCACCCACCGCCGGTACGAGCAGTACTTC,CATHRRYEQYF
.,TRBJ2-5,TRBV7-9,.,TGTGCCAGCAGCTCTCTCGGCGGGGAAGAGACCCAGTACTTC,CASSSLGGEETQYF
.,TRBJ2-7,TRBV20-1,.,TGCAGTGCTAGAGTCTTACCCGGTTCCTACGAGCAGTACTTC,CSARVLPGSYEQYF
few,TRBJ2-1,TRBV20-1,TRBD2,TGCAGTGCTAGAGATCCACTAGCGGGAGCGGGTGAGCAGTTCTTC,CSARDPLAGAGEQFF
.,TRBJ2-3,TRBV6-1,.,TGTGCCAGCAGTGAAGGGCCATTCTACACAGATACGCAGTATTTT,CASSEGPFYTDTQYF
few,TRBJ2-1,TRBV7-3,TRBD2,TGTGCCAGCAGCTCCACCAGCGGGGGGCTAGCGGGATTGGGCTACAATGAGCAGTTCTTC,CASSSTSGGLAGLGYNEQFF
.,TRBJ1-1,TRBV20-1,TRBD1,TGCAGTGCTAGACCAGGGGGGACTGAAGCTTTCTTT,CSARPGGTEAFF
few,TRBJ2-3,TRBV6-2/TRBV6-3,TRBD2,TGTGCCAGCAGTTACTGGACTAGCGGGAGAGATACGCAGTATTTT,CASSYWTSGRDTQYF
.,TRBJ1-2,TRBV6-1,.,TGTGCCAGCAAATCGGACGGGGCTAACTATGGCTACACCTTC,CASKSDGANYGYTF
.,TRBJ1-5,TRBV20-1,TRBD1,TGCAGTGCTAGAGTAAACAGGGGAGGTCCCAATCAGCCCCAGCATTTT,CSARVNRGGPNQPQHF
.,TRBJ2-4,TRBV11-1,TRBD1,TGTGCCAGCAGCACGCCGACAGGGTGGGACATTCAGTACTTC,CASSTPTGWDIQYF
.,TRBJ2-3,TRBV19,.,TGTGCCAGTAGTATAACGAGAGGCACAGATACGCAGTATTTT,CASSITRGTDTQYF
few,TRBJ2-1,TRBV7-9,TRBD2,TGTGCCAGCAGCATGACTAGCTATGAGCAGTTCTTC,CASSMTSYEQFF
.,TRBJ1-1,TRBV7-9,.,TGTGCCAGCGTCGGGCAGGGAAACACTGAAGCTTTCTTT,CASVGQGNTEAFF
.,TRBJ1-1,TRBV19,.,TGTGCCAGTAGTCTCTCCATTAGCACCCCGAACACTGAAGCTTTCTTT,CASSLSISTPNTEAFF
.,TRBJ2-7,TRBV18,TRBD1,TGTGCCAGCTCACCAGGGAGACAGGGCTACGAGCAGTACTTC,CASSPGRQGYEQYF
.,TRBJ2-1,TRBV7-2,TRBD2,TGTGCCAGCAGCTCAGCGGGAGCCTATGAGCAGTTCTTC,CASSSAGAYEQFF
.,TRBJ2-2,TRBV28,.,TGTGCCAGCATGTATAGGAACACCGGGGAGCTGTTTTTT,CASMYRNTGELFF
.,TRBJ2-7,TRBV6-2/TRBV6-3,TRBD1,TGTGCCAGCAGTTACTCGACAGGGGGCTACGAGCAGTACTTC,CASSYSTGGYEQYF
.,TRBJ2-7,TRBV6-1,TRBD1,TGTGCCAGCAGTGGAGATACAAGGACAGGGACCTACGAGCAGTACTTC,CASSGDTRTGTYEQYF
.,TRBJ1-1,TRBV20-1,TRBD1,TGCAGTGCTCCTCTAAAGTCCCCGGGACAGGGGGCCGGCACTGAAGCTTTCTTT,CSAPLKSPGQGAGTEAFF
.,TRBJ1-5,TRBV28,.,TGTGCCAGCAGGCGGATGGGGGGCAATCAGCCCCAGCATTTT,CASRRMGGNQPQHF
few,TRBJ2-1,TRBV7-9,.,TGTGCCAGCAGCTTGACCCTGGTCGGTGAGCAGTTCTTC,CASSLTLVGEQFF
.,TRBJ2-2,TRBV20-1,TRBD1,TGCAGTGCTCGACAGGGGTCCTTCACCGGGGAGCTGTTTTTT,CSARQGSFTGELFF
.,TRBJ2-2,TRBV24-1,TRBD1,TGTGCCACCAGACGGGACAGGGGATTCTTAAACACCGGGGAGCTGTTTTTT,CATRRDRGFLNTGELFF
few,TRBJ1-6,TRBV6-5,.,TGTGCCAGCAGTTTCCGAGATAAGGATTCACCCCTCCACTTT,CASSFRDKDSPLHF
.,TRBJ2-7,TRBV28,TRBD2,TGTGCCAGCAGTTTTATGGGACTAGCCGCCTCCGAGCAGTACTTC,CASSFMGLAASEQYF
.,TRBJ2-7,TRBV6-1,.,TGTGCCAGCAGTGCACCCGACAGGAGCTCCTACGAGCAGTACTTC,CASSAPDRSSYEQYF
.,TRBJ2-3,TRBV20-1,.,TGCAGTGCACAATTAGATGGCACAGATACGCAGTATTTT,CSAQLDGTDTQYF
.,TRBJ2-7,TRBV5-4,.,TGTGCCAGCAGCGTACAGGGCCCCCGCTCCTACGAGCAGTACTTC,CASSVQGPRSYEQYF